Reported below is one T cell receptor (beta chain). The CDR3 consists of 16 residues. With V trimmed by 4 bases and J by 7 bases, 11 bases remained unmatched. Germline assignment: CDR1 LNHDA and CDR2 SQIVND (reference sequence). The record originates from a study of blood T cell repertoires in COVID-19. Study overall: Collection of acute and convalescent COVID-19 samples took place in the United States, Italy and Spain. PBMCs, B-cell-depleted T cells, or T cells provided the cDNA or gDNA that made up the material.

Original analysis: Nucleated cell number was recorded as an estimate derived from reference gene primer amplification. The data were produced by immunoSEQ multiplex PCR, yet TCRdb's version contains in-frame clones alone and is incomplete. The V and J calls and clone size are taken from that table; D and trimming were inferred from the DNA. Of around 120,000 clones listed, about nine tenths are singletons. During active infection, Seattle patients enrolled and were then monitored through disease. The chain employs TRBV19 and TRBJ1-5; 9 positions match TRBD1. The sample was peripheral blood. This sequence originates from a man aged 60 to 69 with COVID-19, enrolled during active disease. CDR3: CASSTAGDRENQPQHF. CDR3 sequence (DNA): TGTGCCAGTAGTACAGCCGGGGACAGGGAGAACCAGCCCCAGCATTTT.